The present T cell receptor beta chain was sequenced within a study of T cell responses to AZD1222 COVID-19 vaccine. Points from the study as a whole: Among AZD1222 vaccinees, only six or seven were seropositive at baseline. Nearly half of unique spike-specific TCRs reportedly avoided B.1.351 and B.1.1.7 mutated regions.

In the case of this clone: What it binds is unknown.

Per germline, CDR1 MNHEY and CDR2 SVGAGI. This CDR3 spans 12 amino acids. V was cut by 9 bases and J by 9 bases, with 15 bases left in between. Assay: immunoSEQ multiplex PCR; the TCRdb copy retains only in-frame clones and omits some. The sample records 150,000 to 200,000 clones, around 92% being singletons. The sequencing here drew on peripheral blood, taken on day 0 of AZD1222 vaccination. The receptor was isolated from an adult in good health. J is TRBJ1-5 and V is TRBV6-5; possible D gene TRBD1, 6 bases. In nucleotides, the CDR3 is TGTGCCAGGTGGGGGGACAACCGGCCCCAGCATTTT. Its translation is CARWGDNRPQHF.